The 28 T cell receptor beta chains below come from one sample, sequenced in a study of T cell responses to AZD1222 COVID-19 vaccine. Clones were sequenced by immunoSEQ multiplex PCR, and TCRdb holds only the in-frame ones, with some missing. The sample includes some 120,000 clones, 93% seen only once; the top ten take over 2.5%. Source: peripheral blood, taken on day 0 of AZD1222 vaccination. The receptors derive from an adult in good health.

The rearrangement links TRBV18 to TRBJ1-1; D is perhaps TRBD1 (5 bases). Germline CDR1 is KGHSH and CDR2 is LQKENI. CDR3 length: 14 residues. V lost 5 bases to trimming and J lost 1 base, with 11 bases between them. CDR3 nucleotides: TGTGCCAGCTCAGTGACAGCGCCGAACACTGAAGCTTTCTTT. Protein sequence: CASSVTAPNTEAFF.

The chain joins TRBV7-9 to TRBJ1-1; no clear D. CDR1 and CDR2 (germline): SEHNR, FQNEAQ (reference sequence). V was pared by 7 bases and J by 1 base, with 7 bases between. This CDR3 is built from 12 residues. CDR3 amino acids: CASTRTNTEAFF. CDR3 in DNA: TGTGCCAGCACCCGGACGAACACTGAAGCTTTCTTT.

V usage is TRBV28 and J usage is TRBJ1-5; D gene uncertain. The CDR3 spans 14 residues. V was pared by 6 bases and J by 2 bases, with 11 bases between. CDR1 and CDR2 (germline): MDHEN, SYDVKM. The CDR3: CASSPGPRNQPQHF. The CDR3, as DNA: TGTGCCAGCAGCCCAGGACCCCGCAATCAGCCCCAGCATTTT.

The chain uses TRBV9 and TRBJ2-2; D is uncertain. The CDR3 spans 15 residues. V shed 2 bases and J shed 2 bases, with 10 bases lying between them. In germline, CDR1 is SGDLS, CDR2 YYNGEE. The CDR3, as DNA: TGTGCCAGCAGCGTCGGCCAGACAAACACCGGGGAGCTGTTTTTT. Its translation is CASSVGQTNTGELFF.

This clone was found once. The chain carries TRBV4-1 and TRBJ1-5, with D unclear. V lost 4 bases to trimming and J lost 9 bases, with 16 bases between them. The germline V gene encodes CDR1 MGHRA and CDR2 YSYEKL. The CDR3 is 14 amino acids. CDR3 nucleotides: TGCGCCAGCAGCCCCGTAGCGCCTGCGGGGCCCCAGCATTTT. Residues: CASSPVAPAGPQHF.

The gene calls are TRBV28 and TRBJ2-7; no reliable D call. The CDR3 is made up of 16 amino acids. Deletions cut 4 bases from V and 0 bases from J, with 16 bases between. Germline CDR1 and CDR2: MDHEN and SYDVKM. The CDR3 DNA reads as TGTGCCAGCAGTTCCCCCAGCGCGATAAACTCCTACGAGCAGTACTTC. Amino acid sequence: CASSSPSAINSYEQYF.

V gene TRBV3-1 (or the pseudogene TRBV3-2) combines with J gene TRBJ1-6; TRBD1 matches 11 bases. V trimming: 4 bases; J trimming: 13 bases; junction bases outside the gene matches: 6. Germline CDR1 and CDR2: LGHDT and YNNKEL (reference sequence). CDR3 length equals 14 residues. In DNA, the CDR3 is TGTGCCAGCAGCCCTCGGGACAGGGGGAGGCCCCTCCACTTT. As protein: CASSPRDRGRPLHF.

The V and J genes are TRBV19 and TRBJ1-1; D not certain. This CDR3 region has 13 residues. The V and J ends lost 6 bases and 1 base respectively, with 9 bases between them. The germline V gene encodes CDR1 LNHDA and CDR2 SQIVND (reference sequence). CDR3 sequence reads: CASRVQGNTEAFF. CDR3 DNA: TGTGCCAGTAGGGTACAAGGGAACACTGAAGCTTTCTTT.

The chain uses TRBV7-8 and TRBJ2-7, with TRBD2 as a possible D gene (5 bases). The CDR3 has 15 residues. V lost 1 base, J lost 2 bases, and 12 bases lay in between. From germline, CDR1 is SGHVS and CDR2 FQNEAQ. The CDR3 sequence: CASSLDRRGTYEQYF. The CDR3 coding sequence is TGTGCCAGCAGCTTAGATCGACGGGGAACCTACGAGCAGTACTTC.

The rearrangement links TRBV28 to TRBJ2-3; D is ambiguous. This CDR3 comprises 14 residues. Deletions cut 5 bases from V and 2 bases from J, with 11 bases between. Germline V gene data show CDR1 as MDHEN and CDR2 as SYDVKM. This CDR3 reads CASSVLPPTDTQYF. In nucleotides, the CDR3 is TGTGCCAGCAGTGTGTTACCCCCCACAGATACGCAGTATTTT. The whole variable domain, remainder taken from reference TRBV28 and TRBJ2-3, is DVKVTQSSRYLVKRTGEKVFLECVQDMDHENMFWYRQDPGLGLRLIYFSYDVKMKEKGDIPEGYSVSREKKERFSLILESASTNQTSMYLCASSVLPPTDTQYFGPGTRLTVL.

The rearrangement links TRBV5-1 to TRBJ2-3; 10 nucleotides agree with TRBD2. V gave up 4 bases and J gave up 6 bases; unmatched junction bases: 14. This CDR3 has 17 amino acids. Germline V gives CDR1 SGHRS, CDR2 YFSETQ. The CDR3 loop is CASSIRTSGPPTDTQYF. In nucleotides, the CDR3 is TGCGCCAGCAGCATCAGGACTAGCGGACCCCCGACGGATACGCAGTATTTT.

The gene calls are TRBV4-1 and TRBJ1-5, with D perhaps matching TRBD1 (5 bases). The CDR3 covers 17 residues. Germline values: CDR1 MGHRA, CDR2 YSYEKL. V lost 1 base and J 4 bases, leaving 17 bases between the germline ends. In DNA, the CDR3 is TGCGCCAGCAGCCAAGTAAGTCAGGGTAGATGGAATCAGCCCCAGCATTTT. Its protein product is CASSQVSQGRWNQPQHF.

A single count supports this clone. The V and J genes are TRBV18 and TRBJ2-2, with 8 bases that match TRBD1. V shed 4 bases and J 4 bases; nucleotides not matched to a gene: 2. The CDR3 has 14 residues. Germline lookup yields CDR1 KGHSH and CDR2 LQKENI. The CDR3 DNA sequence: TGTGCCAGCTCACGGACAGGGCCCACCGGGGAGCTGTTTTTT. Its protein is CASSRTGPTGELFF.

This CDR3 is CASSLGQGIGTGELFF. CDR3 DNA: TGCGCCAGCAGCTTGGGGCAGGGAATAGGCACCGGGGAGCTGTTTTTT. The chain has TRBV5-1 and TRBJ2-2, with TRBD1 as a possible D gene (5 bases). CDR1 SGHRS and CDR2 YFSETQ come from the germline V gene. The CDR3 is made up of 16 amino acids. Trimming took 0 bases from V and 4 from J, leaving 13 bases between them.

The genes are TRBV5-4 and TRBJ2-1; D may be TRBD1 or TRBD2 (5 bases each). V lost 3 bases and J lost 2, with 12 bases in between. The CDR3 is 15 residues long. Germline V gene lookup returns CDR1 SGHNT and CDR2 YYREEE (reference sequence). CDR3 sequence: CASSSRGPTYNEQFF. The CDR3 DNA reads TGTGCCAGCAGCTCGAGGGGACCAACCTACAATGAGCAGTTCTTC.

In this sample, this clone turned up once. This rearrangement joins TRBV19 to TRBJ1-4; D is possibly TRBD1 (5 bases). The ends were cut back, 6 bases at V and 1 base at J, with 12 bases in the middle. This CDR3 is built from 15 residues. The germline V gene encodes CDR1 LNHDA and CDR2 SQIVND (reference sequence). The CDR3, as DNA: TGTGCCAGTAGGTACGGGAGGGGAACTAATGAAAAACTGTTTTTT. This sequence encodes CASRYGRGTNEKLFF.

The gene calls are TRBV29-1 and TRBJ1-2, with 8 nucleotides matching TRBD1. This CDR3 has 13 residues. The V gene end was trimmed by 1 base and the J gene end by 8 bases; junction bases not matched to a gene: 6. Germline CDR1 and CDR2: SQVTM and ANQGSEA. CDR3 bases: TGCAGCGTTGAAGGGCAGGGGGCTCGGGGCTACACCTTC. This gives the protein CSVEGQGARGYTF.

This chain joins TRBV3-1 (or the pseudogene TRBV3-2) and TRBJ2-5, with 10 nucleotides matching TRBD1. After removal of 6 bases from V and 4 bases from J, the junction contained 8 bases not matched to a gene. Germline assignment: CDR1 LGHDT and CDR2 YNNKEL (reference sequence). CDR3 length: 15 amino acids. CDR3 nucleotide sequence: TGTGCCAGCAGGAGGACAGGGGGTCATGGAGAGACCCAGTACTTC. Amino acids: CASRRTGGHGETQYF.

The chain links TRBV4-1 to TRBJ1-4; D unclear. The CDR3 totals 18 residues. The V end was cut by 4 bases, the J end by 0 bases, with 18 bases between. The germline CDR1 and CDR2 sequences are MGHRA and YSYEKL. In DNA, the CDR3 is TGCGCCAGCAGCCCCCGGGGAGTTAACTTTGCAACTAATGAAAAACTGTTTTTT. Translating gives CASSPRGVNFATNEKLFF.

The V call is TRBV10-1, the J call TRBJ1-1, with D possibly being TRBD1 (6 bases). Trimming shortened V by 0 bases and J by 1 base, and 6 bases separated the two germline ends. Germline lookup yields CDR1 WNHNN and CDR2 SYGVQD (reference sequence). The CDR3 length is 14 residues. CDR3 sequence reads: CASSESGQNTEAFF. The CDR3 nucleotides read TGCGCCAGCAGTGAGTCGGGACAGAACACTGAAGCTTTCTTT.

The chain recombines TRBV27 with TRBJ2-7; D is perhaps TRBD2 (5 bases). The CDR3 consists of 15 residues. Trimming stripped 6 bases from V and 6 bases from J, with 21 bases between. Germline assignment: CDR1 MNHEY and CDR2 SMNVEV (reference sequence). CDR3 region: CASSALGEGASEQYF. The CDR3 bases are TGTGCCAGCAGCGCATTGGGAGAGGGAGCTAGCGAGCAGTACTTC.

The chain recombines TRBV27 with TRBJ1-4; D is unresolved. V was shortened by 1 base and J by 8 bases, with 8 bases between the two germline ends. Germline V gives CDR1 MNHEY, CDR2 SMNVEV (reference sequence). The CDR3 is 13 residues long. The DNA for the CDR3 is TGTGCCAGCAGTTTATTATCGAGGGAAAAACTGTTTTTT. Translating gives CASSLLSREKLFF.

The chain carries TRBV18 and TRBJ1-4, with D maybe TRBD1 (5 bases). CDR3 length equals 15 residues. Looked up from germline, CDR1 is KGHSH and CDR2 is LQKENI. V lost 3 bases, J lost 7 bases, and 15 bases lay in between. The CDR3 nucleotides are TGTGCCAGCTCACCCACAGGAAGTCCGGTTGAAAAACTGTTTTTT. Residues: CASSPTGSPVEKLFF.

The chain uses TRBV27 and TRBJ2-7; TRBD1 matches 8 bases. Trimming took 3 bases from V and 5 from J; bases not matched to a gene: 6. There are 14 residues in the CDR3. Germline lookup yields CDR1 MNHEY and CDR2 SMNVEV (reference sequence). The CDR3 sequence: CASSFGQGANEQYF. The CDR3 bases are TGTGCCAGCAGTTTCGGCCAGGGGGCGAACGAGCAGTACTTC.

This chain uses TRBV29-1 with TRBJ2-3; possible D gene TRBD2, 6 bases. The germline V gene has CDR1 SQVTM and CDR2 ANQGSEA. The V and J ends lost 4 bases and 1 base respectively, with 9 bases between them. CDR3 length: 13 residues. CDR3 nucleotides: TGCAGCGTTGTTACGGGGGGCACAGATACGCAGTATTTT. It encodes CSVVTGGTDTQYF.

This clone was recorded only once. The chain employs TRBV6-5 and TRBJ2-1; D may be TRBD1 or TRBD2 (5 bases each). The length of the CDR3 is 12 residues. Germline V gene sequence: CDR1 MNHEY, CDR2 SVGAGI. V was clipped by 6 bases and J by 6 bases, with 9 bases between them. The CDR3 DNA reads TGTGCCAGCAGGGGGGACCTCAATGAGCAGTTCTTC. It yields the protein CASRGDLNEQFF.

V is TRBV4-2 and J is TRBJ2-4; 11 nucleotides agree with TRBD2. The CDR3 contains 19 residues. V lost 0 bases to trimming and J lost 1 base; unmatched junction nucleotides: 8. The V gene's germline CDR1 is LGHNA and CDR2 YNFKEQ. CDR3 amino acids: CASSQDPPGLAAAKNIQYF. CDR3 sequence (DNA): TGTGCCAGCAGCCAAGATCCTCCGGGACTAGCGGCCGCCAAAAACATTCAGTACTTC.

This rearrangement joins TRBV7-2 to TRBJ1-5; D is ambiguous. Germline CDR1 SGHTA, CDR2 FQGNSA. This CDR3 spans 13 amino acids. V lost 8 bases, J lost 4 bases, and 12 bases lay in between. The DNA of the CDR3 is TGTGCCAGCGGACGTGGAGGGAATCAGCCCCAGCATTTT. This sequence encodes CASGRGGNQPQHF.